This TCR beta chain was retrieved from a study of blood T cell repertoires in COVID-19. The wider study: PBMCs, B-cell-depleted T cells, or T cells provided the cDNA or gDNA that made up the material.

Looked up from germline, CDR1 is SNHLY and CDR2 is FYNNEI. The CDR3 has 18 amino acids. V trimming: 6 bases; J trimming: 6 bases; junction bases outside the gene matches: 13. Original data processing: Nucleated cell counts were estimated from reference gene primer amplification. Produced via immunoSEQ multiplex PCR; TCRdb's table is partial and in-frame only. V, J and clone size reflect that table, while D and trimming were determined from the DNA. The sample has about 260,000 clones, 82% seen once. The chain combines TRBV2 with TRBJ2-2, with TRBD2 matching over 13 bases. The sequenced sample consisted of peripheral blood. This TCR was sampled from a woman of 80 years or more with acute or convalescent COVID-19. The CDR3 coding sequence is TGTGCCAGCAGGCCCGGACTAGCGGGGGACCCCCTCCCCGGGGAGCTGTTTTTT. It yields the protein CASRPGLAGDPLPGELFF.